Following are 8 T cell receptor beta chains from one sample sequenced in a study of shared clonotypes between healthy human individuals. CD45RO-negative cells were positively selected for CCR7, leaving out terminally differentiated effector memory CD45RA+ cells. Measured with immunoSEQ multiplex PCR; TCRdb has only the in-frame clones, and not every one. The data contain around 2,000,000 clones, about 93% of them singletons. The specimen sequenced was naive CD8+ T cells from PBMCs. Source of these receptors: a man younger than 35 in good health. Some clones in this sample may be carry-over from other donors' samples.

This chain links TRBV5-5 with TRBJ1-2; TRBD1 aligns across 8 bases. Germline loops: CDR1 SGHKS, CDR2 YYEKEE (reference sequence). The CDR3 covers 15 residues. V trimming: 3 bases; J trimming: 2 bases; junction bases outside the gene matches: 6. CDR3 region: CASSSTWTGNYGYTF. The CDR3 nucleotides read TGTGCCAGCAGCTCGACATGGACAGGGAACTATGGCTACACCTTC.

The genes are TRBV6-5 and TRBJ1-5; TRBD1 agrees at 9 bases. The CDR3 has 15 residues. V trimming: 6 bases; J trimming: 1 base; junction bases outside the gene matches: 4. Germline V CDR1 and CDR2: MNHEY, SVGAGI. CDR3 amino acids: CASSRDRVSNQPQHF. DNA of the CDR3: TGTGCCAGCAGCAGGGACAGGGTCAGCAATCAGCCCCAGCATTTT.

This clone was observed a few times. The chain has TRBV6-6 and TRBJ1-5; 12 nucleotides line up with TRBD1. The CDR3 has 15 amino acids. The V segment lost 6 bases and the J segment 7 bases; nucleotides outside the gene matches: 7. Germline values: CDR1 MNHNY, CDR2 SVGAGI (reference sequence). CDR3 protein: CASRRDRGLEQPQHF. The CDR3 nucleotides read TGTGCCAGCAGGAGGGACAGGGGGCTCGAACAGCCCCAGCATTTT.

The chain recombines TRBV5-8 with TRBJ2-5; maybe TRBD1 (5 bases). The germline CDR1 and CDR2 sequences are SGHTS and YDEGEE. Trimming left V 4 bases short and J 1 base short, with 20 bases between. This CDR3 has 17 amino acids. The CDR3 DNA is TGTGCCAGCAGCCCATTAAGAGGCAGGGTGACCCAAGAGACCCAGTACTTC. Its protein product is CASSPLRGRVTQETQYF.

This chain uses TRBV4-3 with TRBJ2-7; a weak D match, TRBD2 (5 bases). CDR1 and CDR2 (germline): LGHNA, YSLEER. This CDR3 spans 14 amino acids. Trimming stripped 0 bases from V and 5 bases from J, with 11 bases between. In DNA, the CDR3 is TGCGCCAGCAGCCAAGAGTTTCCGGGAAACGAGCAGTACTTC. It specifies CASSQEFPGNEQYF.

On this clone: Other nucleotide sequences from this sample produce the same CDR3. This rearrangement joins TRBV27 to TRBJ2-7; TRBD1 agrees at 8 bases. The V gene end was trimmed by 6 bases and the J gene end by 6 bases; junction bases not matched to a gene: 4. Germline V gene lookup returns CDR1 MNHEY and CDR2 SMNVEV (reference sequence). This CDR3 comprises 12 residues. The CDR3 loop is CASSPTGVEQYF. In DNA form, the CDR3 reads TGTGCCAGCAGCCCGACAGGGGTCGAGCAGTACTTC.

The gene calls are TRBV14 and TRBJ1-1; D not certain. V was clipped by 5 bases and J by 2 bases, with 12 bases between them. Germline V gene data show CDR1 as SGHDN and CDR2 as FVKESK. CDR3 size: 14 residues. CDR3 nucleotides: TGTGCCAGCAGCTCCTCCCCAGGAAACACTGAAGCTTTCTTT. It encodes CASSSSPGNTEAFF.

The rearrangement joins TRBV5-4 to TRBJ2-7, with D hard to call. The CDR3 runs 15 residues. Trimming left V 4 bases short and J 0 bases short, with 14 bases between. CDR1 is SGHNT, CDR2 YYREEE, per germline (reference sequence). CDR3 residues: CASSPYSTSSYEQYF. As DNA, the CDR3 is TGTGCCAGCAGCCCTTACAGCACCAGCTCCTACGAGCAGTACTTC.